This TCR beta chain was captured by sequencing in a study of T-cell memory formation after mild COVID-19. Study context: TCR clusters showed largely donor specificity. Whole-study results and caveats: Contracting clones localized mainly to CM and EM when CD4+ and mainly to EMRA when CD8+. Second-wave clones peaking on day 37 lacked confirmed SARS-CoV-2 specificity.

The authors produced TCR alpha and TCR beta cDNA libraries with sample barcodes and UMIs by 5'RACE using constant-segment primers. TCRdb reprocessed the 5' RACE reads with MiXCR, giving one entry per CDR3 protein. Of about 160,000 distinct CDR3 sequences listed, 30% to 35% were seen once; the top ten hold 12%. As to this clonotype: What it binds is not known.

CDR3 size: 14 residues. Germline V gene lookup returns CDR1 KGHSH and CDR2 LQKENI. The V end was cut by 3 bases, the J end by 3 bases, with 12 bases between. Sequencing was done on a sample of PBMCs or a T cell subset sorted from them (not recorded which). The TCR sequence derives from an adult woman who had mild COVID-19 (a few samples of this study predate the infection). Cell type and time point are not known. The chain uses TRBV18 and TRBJ2-7; D possibly corresponds to TRBD2 (5 bases). CDR3 sequence: CASSPVRDYYEQYF. The CDR3 DNA is TGTGCCAGCTCACCGGTACGGGATTACTACGAGCAGTACTTC.